The 20 T cell receptor beta chains given below trace back to one sample, sequenced in a study of beta chain features in type 1 diabetes. Expressed TCRB transcripts were sequenced, since all the RNA that had been isolated was reverse transcribed. TCRdb's table, derived via immunoSEQ multiplex PCR, lists solely in-frame clones and lacks some. The profile shows about 360,000 clones, roughly 12% of them singletons. Sequences were obtained from naive CD4+ T cells from blood. Receptor source: a man between 18 and 35 years old in good health.

This clone has more than one count but fewer than ten. This chain joins TRBV4-1 and TRBJ2-7, with D tentatively TRBD1 (5 bases). Germline V gene lookup returns CDR1 MGHRA and CDR2 YSYEKL. CDR3 size: 16 residues. With 4 bases removed from V and 4 bases from J, the gap between germline ends came to 20 bases. CDR3 nucleotides: TGCGCCAGCAGCCGAAGTATGGTCCAGGGCGTGTACGAGCAGTACTTC. It translates to CASSRSMVQGVYEQYF.

This chain links TRBV7-8 with TRBJ2-1; the D is unclear. In germline, CDR1 is SGHVS, CDR2 FQNEAQ. This CDR3 has 12 residues. V was pared by 4 bases and J by 6 bases, with 7 bases between. The CDR3 sequence is CASSSSPNEQFF. DNA for the CDR3: TGTGCCAGCAGCTCTAGTCCCAATGAGCAGTTCTTC.

This clone was found a few times. The chain combines TRBV5-1 with TRBJ2-1, with D unresolved. The CDR3 is 14 residues long. Trimming took 4 bases from V and 5 from J, leaving 13 bases between them. Per germline, CDR1 SGHRS and CDR2 YFSETQ. The CDR3 DNA follows: TGCGCCAGCAGCCCCGCGACTCTGAACAATGAGCAGTTCTTC. It translates to CASSPATLNNEQFF. Full variable domain (remainder filled in from reference TRBV5-1 and TRBJ2-1): KAGVTQTPRYLIKTRGQQVTLSCSPISGHRSVSWYQQTPGQGLQFLFEYFSETQRNKGNFPGRFSGRQFSNSRSEMNVSTLELGDSALYLCASSPATLNNEQFFGPGTRLTVL.

The V gene is TRBV28, the J gene TRBJ1-1; perhaps TRBD1 as D (5 bases). Germline V gene sequence: CDR1 MDHEN, CDR2 SYDVKM. Trimming removed 6 bases at V and 3 bases at J, with 11 bases between. The CDR3 is 13 residues long. The CDR3 coding sequence is TGTGCCAGCAGCGTTCCGGGGGACACTGAAGCTTTCTTT. This codes for CASSVPGDTEAFF.

This clone came up a few times. V and J are TRBV28 and TRBJ1-2, with 12 nucleotides matching TRBD1. The CDR3 extends over 13 amino acids. V trimming: 6 bases; J trimming: 8 bases; junction bases outside the gene matches: 4. Germline CDR1 MDHEN, CDR2 SYDVKM. For the CDR3, the DNA is TGTGCCAGCAGAGGGACAGGGGGCTTGGGCTACACCTTC. It codes for CASRGTGGLGYTF.

Only a few counts were recorded for this clone. The chain recombines TRBV7-8 with TRBJ1-4, with TRBD1 identical over 7 bases. Germline CDR1 SGHVS, CDR2 FQNEAQ. The CDR3 has 14 residues. Trimming cost V 4 bases and J 7 bases; bases outside gene matches: 6. The CDR3: CASSWTGLGEKLFF. For the CDR3, the DNA is TGTGCCAGCAGCTGGACAGGATTGGGTGAAAAACTGTTTTTT.

The chain combines TRBV9 with TRBJ2-2; perhaps TRBD1 as D (5 bases). The germline V gene encodes CDR1 SGDLS and CDR2 YYNGEE. Trimming cost V 2 bases and J 6 bases, with 8 bases left between them. The CDR3 loop spans 13 amino acids. As DNA, the CDR3 is TGTGCCAGCAGCGTTGAAGGGGCCGGGGAGCTGTTTTTT. Translated, it gives CASSVEGAGELFF.

The chain joins TRBV7-2 to TRBJ2-7, with 9 bases matching TRBD2. This CDR3 contains 15 residues. The trim removed 5 bases at V and 6 bases at J, leaving 11 bases unmatched. CDR1 is SGHTA and CDR2 is FQGNSA in the germline V gene. The CDR3 nucleotides read TGTGCCAGCAGCCCCTCTTCGGCGGGGGGGCGCGAGCAGTACTTC. Protein product: CASSPSSAGGREQYF. The entire variable domain, with the rest obtained from reference TRBV7-2 and TRBJ2-7, is as follows: GAGVSQSPSNKVTEKGKDVELRCDPISGHTALYWYRQSLGQGLEFLIYFQGNSAPDKSGLPSDRFSAERTGGSVSTLTIQRTQQEDSAVYLCASSPSSAGGREQYFGPGTRLTVT.

In this sample, this clone turned up a few times. V and J are TRBV5-5 and TRBJ2-6, with D tentatively TRBD1 (6 bases). The CDR3 runs 16 residues. In germline, CDR1 is SGHKS, CDR2 YYEKEE (reference sequence). V lost 5 bases, J lost 0 bases, and 12 bases lay in between. In nucleotides, the CDR3 is TGTGCCAGCAGAACGACAGGAACCTCTGGGGCCAACGTCCTGACTTTC. Its translation: CASRTTGTSGANVLTF.

This chain uses TRBV18 with TRBJ2-1; 12 nucleotides align to TRBD2. In germline, CDR1 is KGHSH, CDR2 LQKENI. Germline trimming cut 4 bases from V and 3 bases from J; bases unmatched to any gene: 4. This CDR3 comprises 16 residues. Written as DNA, the CDR3 is TGTGCCAGCTCACAGACTAGCGGGGGTAACTACAATGAGCAGTTCTTC. Amino acid sequence: CASSQTSGGNYNEQFF.

V and J are TRBV19 and TRBJ1-5; weak D call: TRBD1 (5 bases). V was shortened by 7 bases and J by 3 bases, with 16 bases between the two germline ends. The CDR3 has 15 amino acids. Per the germline V gene, CDR1 is LNHDA and CDR2 is SQIVND (reference sequence). As DNA, the CDR3 is TGTGCCAGTAAGATGACAGAACTCTTCAATCAGCCCCAGCATTTT. Encoded protein: CASKMTELFNQPQHF.

This clone appeared a few times. The chain joins TRBV9 to TRBJ2-3; TRBD1 agrees at 7 bases. With 1 base clipped from V and 3 bases from J, the junction kept 2 bases outside the gene matches. The CDR3 runs 14 residues. Germline CDR1 SGDLS, CDR2 YYNGEE. CDR3 amino acids: CASSVRGRTDTQYF. DNA of the CDR3: TGTGCCAGCAGCGTAAGGGGGCGGACAGATACGCAGTATTTT.

This clone was counted between two and nine times. The chain uses TRBV19 and TRBJ2-1; TRBD1 aligns across 7 bases. The CDR3 is 16 amino acids. V lost 1 base to trimming and J lost 6 bases; unmatched junction nucleotides: 9. The germline gives CDR1 LNHDA, CDR2 SQIVND (reference sequence). CDR3 DNA sequence: TGTGCCAGTAGTATAGGACAGGGCTGGGGGCTCAATGAGCAGTTCTTC. This translates into CASSIGQGWGLNEQFF. The full variable domain, its missing parts supplied by reference TRBV19 and TRBJ2-1, is DGGITQSPKYLFRKEGQNVTLSCEQNLNHDAMYWYRQDPGQGLRLIYYSQIVNDFQKGDIAEGYSVSREKKESFPLTVTSAQKNPTAFYLCASSIGQGWGLNEQFFGPGTRLTVL.

The chain employs TRBV20-1 and TRBJ2-3; no firm D call. The germline V gene has CDR1 DFQATT and CDR2 SNEGSKA (reference sequence). V shed 0 bases and J shed 8 bases, with 6 bases lying between them. The CDR3 is made up of 11 amino acids. The CDR3 spells CSARDPTTQYF. The CDR3 DNA sequence: TGCAGTGCTAGAGATCCTACTACGCAGTATTTT.

V usage is TRBV25-1 and J usage is TRBJ1-5; no definite D call. There are 15 residues in the CDR3. The germline CDR1 and CDR2 sequences are MGHDK and SYGVNS. The V and J ends lost 4 bases and 0 bases respectively, with 10 bases between them. CDR3 sequence (DNA): TGTGCCAGCAGTGGTGGCGGATATAGCAATCAGCCCCAGCATTTT. The encoded protein is CASSGGGYSNQPQHF.

The rearrangement joins TRBV7-2 to TRBJ1-5; 8 nucleotides align to TRBD1. From germline, CDR1 is SGHTA and CDR2 FQGNSA. After removal of 5 bases from V and 6 bases from J, the junction contained 3 bases not matched to a gene. The CDR3 runs 13 residues. The CDR3: CASSIQGGQPQHF. The CDR3 region has the DNA TGTGCCAGCAGCATACAGGGGGGTCAGCCCCAGCATTTT. The full variable domain, its missing parts supplied by reference TRBV7-2 and TRBJ1-5, is GAGVSQSPSNKVTEKGKDVELRCDPISGHTALYWYRQSLGQGLEFLIYFQGNSAPDKSGLPSDRFSAERTGGSVSTLTIQRTQQEDSAVYLCASSIQGGQPQHFGDGTRLSIL.

The table lists this clone with a few counts. This chain links TRBV7-2 with TRBJ1-2; a weak D match, TRBD1 (5 bases). V lost 3 bases and J lost 5, with 13 bases in between. This CDR3 is built from 14 residues. The germline V gene has CDR1 SGHTA and CDR2 FQGNSA. CDR3 bases: TGTGCCAGCAGCTTTCCGACAGCGGGGTATGGCTACACCTTC. Residues: CASSFPTAGYGYTF.

The chain joins TRBV4-3 to TRBJ2-4, with D hard to call. The CDR3 is 14 amino acids. The V end was cut by 4 bases, the J end by 0 bases, with 7 bases between. Germline loops: CDR1 LGHNA, CDR2 YSLEER. The CDR3 spells CASSLAVAKNIQYF. In DNA, the CDR3 is TGCGCCAGCAGCCTCGCGGTAGCCAAAAACATTCAGTACTTC.

This chain connects TRBV5-1 to TRBJ2-5; D not resolved. CDR1 and CDR2 (germline): SGHRS, YFSETQ. CDR3 size: 13 residues. V was trimmed by 3 bases and J by 0 bases, leaving 6 bases between them. The CDR3 loop reads CASSSVHQETQYF. DNA of the CDR3: TGCGCCAGCAGCTCGGTCCACCAAGAGACCCAGTACTTC.

This clone has more than one count but fewer than ten. The gene calls are TRBV30 and TRBJ1-6, with 7 bases that match TRBD1. This CDR3 contains 14 residues. Germline CDR1 is GTSNPN and CDR2 is SVGIG (reference sequence). The V and J ends lost 1 base and 12 bases, in that order; junction bases with no gene match: 9. CDR3 in amino acids: CAWSGGQPMGPLHF. The DNA of the CDR3 is TGTGCCTGGAGTGGGGGACAGCCGATGGGACCCCTCCACTTT.